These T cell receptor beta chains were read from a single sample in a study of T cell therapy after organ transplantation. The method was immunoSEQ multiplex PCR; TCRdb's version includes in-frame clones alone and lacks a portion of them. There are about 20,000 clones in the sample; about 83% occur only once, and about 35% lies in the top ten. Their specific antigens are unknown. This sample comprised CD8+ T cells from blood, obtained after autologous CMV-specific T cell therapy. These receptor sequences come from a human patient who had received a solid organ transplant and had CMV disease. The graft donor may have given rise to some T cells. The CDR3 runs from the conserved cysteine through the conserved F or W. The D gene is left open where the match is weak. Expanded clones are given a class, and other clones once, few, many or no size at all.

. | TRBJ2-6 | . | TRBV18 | CASSRGAASGANVLTF | TGTGCCAGCTCACGGGGGGCCGCTTCTGGGGCCAACGTCCTGACTTTC
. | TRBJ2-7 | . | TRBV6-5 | CASSYWGGRSYEQYF | TGTGCCAGCAGTTACTGGGGCGGCAGATCCTACGAGCAGTACTTC
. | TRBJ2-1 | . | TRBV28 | CASSFSYNEQFF | TGTGCCAGCAGTTTTAGTTACAATGAGCAGTTCTTC
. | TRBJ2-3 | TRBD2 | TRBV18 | CASSETGTSSTDTQYF | TGTGCCAGCTCAGAGACCGGGACTAGCTCCACAGATACGCAGTATTTT
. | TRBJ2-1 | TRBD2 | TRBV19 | CASSPNTGTSGDEQFF | TGTGCCAGTAGCCCTAATACCGGGACTAGCGGGGATGAGCAGTTCTTC
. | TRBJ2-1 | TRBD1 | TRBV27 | CASSTIPGQGNNEQFF | TGTGCCAGCAGCACAATACCGGGACAGGGTAACAATGAGCAGTTCTTC
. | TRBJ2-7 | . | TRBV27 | CASSPTMSSYEQYF | TGTGCCAGCAGTCCGACCATGAGCTCCTACGAGCAGTACTTC
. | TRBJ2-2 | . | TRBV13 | CASRKEAHRGTGELFF | TGTGCCAGCAGGAAAGAGGCTCACCGGGGGACCGGGGAGCTGTTTTTT
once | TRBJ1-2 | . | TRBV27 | CASSPQGNYGYTF | TGTGCCAGCAGTCCCCAGGGTAACTATGGCTACACCTTC
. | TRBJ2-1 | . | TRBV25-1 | CASSEWPGEEQFF | TGTGCCAGCAGTGAATGGCCGGGAGAGGAGCAGTTCTTC
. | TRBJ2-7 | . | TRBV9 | CASSAEGYRAYEQYF | TGTGCCAGCAGCGCTGAGGGATATAGGGCCTACGAGCAGTACTTC
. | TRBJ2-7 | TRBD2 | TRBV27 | CASSFLAGGYEQYF | TGTGCCAGCAGTTTCCTAGCGGGAGGCTACGAGCAGTACTTC
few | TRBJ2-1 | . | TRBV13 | CASSFLGEQFF | TGTGCCAGCAGCTTCCTTGGCGAGCAGTTCTTC
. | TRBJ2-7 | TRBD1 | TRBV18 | CASSLGTGGPYEQYF | TGTGCCAGCTCACTCGGGACAGGAGGACCCTACGAGCAGTACTTC
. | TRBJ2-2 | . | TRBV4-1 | CASSQVGAGNTGELFF | TGCGCCAGCAGCCAAGTTGGGGCGGGGAACACCGGGGAGCTGTTTTTT
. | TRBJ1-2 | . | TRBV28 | CASSEDYGYTF | TGTGCCAGCAGTGAGGACTATGGCTACACCTTC
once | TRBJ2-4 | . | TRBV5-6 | CASSLGSPGYIQYF | TGTGCCAGCAGCTTGGGTTCCCCGGGATACATTCAGTACTTC
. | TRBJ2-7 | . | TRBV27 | CASSTRFSIEQYF | TGTGCCAGCTCGACTCGTTTCAGTATTGAGCAGTACTTC
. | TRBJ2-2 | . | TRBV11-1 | CASSLEGRDTGELFF | TGTGCCAGCAGCTTGGAGGGACGGGACACCGGGGAGCTGTTTTTT
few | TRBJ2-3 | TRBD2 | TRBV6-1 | CASSEARGGTDTQYF | TGTGCCAGCAGTGAAGCGCGGGGGGGCACAGATACGCAGTATTTT
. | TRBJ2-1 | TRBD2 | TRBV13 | CASSPPLAGFLNEQFF | TGTGCCAGCAGCCCCCCCCTAGCGGGATTCCTCAATGAGCAGTTCTTC
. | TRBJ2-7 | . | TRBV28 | CASSSTGVQYF | TGTGCCAGCAGTTCCACGGGGGTGCAGTACTTC
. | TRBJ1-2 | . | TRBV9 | CASSPGVHGYTF | TGTGCCAGCAGCCCAGGGGTTCATGGCTACACCTTC
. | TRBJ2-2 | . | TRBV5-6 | CASIPGGTGELFF | TGTGCCAGCATCCCCGGAGGTACCGGGGAGCTGTTTTTT
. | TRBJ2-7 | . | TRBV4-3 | CASSLTIDFSYEQYF | TGCGCCAGCAGCCTCACGATAGACTTCTCCTACGAGCAGTACTTC
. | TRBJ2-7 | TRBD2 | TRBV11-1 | CASSFTSGDTYEQYF | TGTGCCAGCAGCTTTACTAGCGGGGATACCTACGAGCAGTACTTC
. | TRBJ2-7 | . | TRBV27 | CASSVARGGAYEQYF | TGTGCCAGCAGTGTAGCCCGAGGAGGAGCCTACGAGCAGTACTTC